These T cell receptor beta chains were read from a single sample in a study of ipilimumab plus nivolumab after autologous stem cell transplantation. Clones were sequenced by immunoSEQ multiplex PCR, and TCRdb holds only the in-frame ones, with some missing. The sample contains about 16,000 clones, about three quarters of which appear only once. This material consisted of PBMCs, taken in a trial of ipilimumab plus nivolumab as post-transplant consolidation. The receptors come from a male donor with diffuse large B-cell lymphoma. CDR3s include the opening cysteine and the closing phenylalanine or tryptophan. D genes are given only for firm matches. Expanded clones are given a class, and other clones once, few, many or no size at all.

J | size | D | V | DNA | CDR3
TRBJ2-5 | NA | TRBD1 | TRBV15 | TGTGCCACCAGCAGAGACCAGGGGGCAGAGACCCAGTACTTC | CATSRDQGAETQYF
TRBJ1-3 | NA | NA | TRBV6-1 | TGTGCCAGCAACAGGGAGAGAAACACCATATATTTT | CASNRERNTIYF
TRBJ1-1 | few | TRBD1 | TRBV5-3 | TGTGCCAGAAGACCAGGGGGCCGGGGTGAAGCTTTCTTT | CARRPGGRGEAFF
TRBJ2-7 | NA | TRBD1 | TRBV13 | TGTGCCAGCAGCTGGGGACAGGGGGCCTACGAGCAGTACTTC | CASSWGQGAYEQYF
TRBJ2-7 | NA | NA | TRBV4-1 | TGCGCCAGCAGCCTAAAACTAGACAGGAGAGGGGCCGAGCAGTACTTC | CASSLKLDRRGAEQYF
TRBJ1-2 | NA | TRBD1 | TRBV9 | TGTGCCAGCAGCGCAAGCTCGGACAGGGAAGGCTACACCTTC | CASSASSDREGYTF
TRBJ2-7 | once | NA | TRBV7-2 | TGTGCCAGCAGCTTAGTATCCGTCCTAGCGAAAGAGCAGTACTTC | CASSLVSVLAKEQYF
TRBJ2-5 | NA | NA | TRBV7-9 | TGTGCCAGCAGCGACGGGACTGTAAGATGGACCCAGTACTTC | CASSDGTVRWTQYF
TRBJ2-1 | NA | TRBD2 | TRBV27 | TGTGCCAGCACTCAAACGCGGGGGGGCCATGAGCAGTTCTTC | CASTQTRGGHEQFF
TRBJ2-2 | NA | TRBD1 | TRBV19 | TGTGCCAGCCGGACAGGGCCTCAGGGCACCGGGGAGCTGTTTTTT | CASRTGPQGTGELFF
TRBJ2-5 | once | NA | TRBV5-8 | TGTGCCAGCAGCTGGGTGGCCGATCGTTCGGTCGAGACCCAGTACTTC | CASSWVADRSVETQYF
TRBJ2-7 | many | NA | TRBV29-1 | TGCAGCGTTGCTAACGACTACCCCTACGAGCAGTACTTC | CSVANDYPYEQYF
TRBJ1-2 | once | NA | TRBV5-8 | TGTGCCAGCAGCCATTGGAGGGACACCGGAACCTATGGCTACACCTTC | CASSHWRDTGTYGYTF
TRBJ1-1 | NA | NA | TRBV18 | TGTGCCAGCTCACCATGGACAGAGACCGCTTTAGGGAACACTGAAGCTTTCTTT | CASSPWTETALGNTEAFF
TRBJ1-2 | NA | NA | TRBV19 | TGTGCCAGTAGTACCAGGGCTCTTGGCTACACCTTC | CASSTRALGYTF
TRBJ1-2 | NA | NA | TRBV6-1 | TGTGCCAGCAGTGGCCCCTATGGCTACACCTTC | CASSGPYGYTF
TRBJ1-5 | NA | NA | TRBV28 | TGTGCCAGCACTAGTTTGGGCCAGGGGAGCAATCAGCCCCAGCATTTT | CASTSLGQGSNQPQHF
TRBJ2-1 | NA | NA | TRBV2 | TGTGCCAGCAGTGCTACGAGGGGAGAGCAGTTCTTC | CASSATRGEQFF
TRBJ1-4 | NA | NA | TRBV2 | TGTGCCAGCAGTGGGCCCCTCGGGGGAAAACTGTTTTTT | CASSGPLGGKLFF
TRBJ1-6 | few | NA | TRBV2 | TGTGCCAGCAGTCCTCGCGGGGGCTATTCACCCCTCCACTTT | CASSPRGGYSPLHF
TRBJ2-7 | NA | NA | TRBV7-9 | TGTGCCAGCAGGGGGACAGGTGGTAGCGGGTTGTACGAGCAGTACTTC | CASRGTGGSGLYEQYF
TRBJ1-3 | NA | TRBD1 | TRBV6-5 | TGTGCCAGCAGTTACCGCAGGACAGGGCCTGGAAACACCATATATTTT | CASSYRRTGPGNTIYF
TRBJ1-2 | NA | NA | TRBV5-6 | TGTGCCAGCAGCTTGGTGGAGGGGGGGTCCTATGGCTACACCTTC | CASSLVEGGSYGYTF
TRBJ1-1 | NA | NA | TRBV7-9 | TGTGCCAGCAGCTTAGTTATAGGGGCGCCCACTGAAGCTTTCTTT | CASSLVIGAPTEAFF
TRBJ2-3 | NA | TRBD2 | TRBV4-2 | TGTGCCAGCAGCCAAGATCCCCTAGCGGGGGGGCCAGATACGCAGTATTTT | CASSQDPLAGGPDTQYF
TRBJ2-7 | few | NA | TRBV7-8 | TGTGCCAGCCTAAAACACCGACGGGACACATACCCCTCCTACGAGCAGTACTTC | CASLKHRRDTYPSYEQYF
TRBJ1-2 | NA | NA | TRBV28 | TGTGCCAGCAGTTTACGAGTAGGGGGCTACACCTTC | CASSLRVGGYTF
TRBJ2-3 | NA | TRBD2 | TRBV11-3 | TGTGCCAGCAGCTTAGTAGCGGGAGGGACAGATACGCAGTATTTT | CASSLVAGGTDTQYF
TRBJ2-1 | NA | TRBD2 | TRBV11-3 | TGTGCCAGCAGCGGAGCTAGCGGGGGGTATGAGCAGTTCTTC | CASSGASGGYEQFF
TRBJ2-1 | NA | NA | TRBV5-1 | TGCGCCAGCGCAGCAGGTTATCCCTACAATGAGCAGTTCTTC | CASAAGYPYNEQFF
TRBJ1-1 | NA | TRBD1 | TRBV30 | TGTGCCTGGGCACGGGACAGGAGTTCTGAAGCTTTCTTT | CAWARDRSSEAFF
TRBJ2-2 | few | NA | TRBV5-6 | TGTGCCAGCAGCCCACTAGCTTTTGCGAACACCGGGGAGCTGTTTTTT | CASSPLAFANTGELFF
TRBJ1-2 | NA | NA | TRBV7-2 | TGTGCCAGCAGCTTACGGGGCGAGTATGGCTACACCTTC | CASSLRGEYGYTF
TRBJ2-3 | NA | NA | TRBV10-1 | TGCGCCAGCAGTAATAGCGGCGCAGATACGCAGTATTTT | CASSNSGADTQYF
TRBJ2-3 | NA | TRBD1 | TRBV4-2 | TGTGCCAGCAGCCACAGACAGGGGGGTACAGATACGCAGTATTTT | CASSHRQGGTDTQYF
TRBJ2-2 | NA | TRBD2 | TRBV9 | TGTGCCAGCAGCCCCCCGGGGGGTGGCCTTAGTTTGGCCGGGGAGCTGTTTTTT | CASSPPGGGLSLAGELFF
TRBJ2-3 | NA | NA | TRBV28 | TGTGCCAGCAGGGCCCAGGGGTCAGATACGCAGTATTTT | CASRAQGSDTQYF
TRBJ2-7 | few | NA | TRBV15 | TGTGCCACCAGCAGAGGAGGAGACAGTTACTACGAGCAGTACTTC | CATSRGGDSYYEQYF
TRBJ2-3 | few | NA | TRBV15 | TGTGCCACCAGCAGAGATGATGGCGGGATCACAGATACGCAGTATTTT | CATSRDDGGITDTQYF
TRBJ1-5 | NA | NA | TRBV29-1 | TGCAGCGTCGCCCAGGGAGGTCAGCCCCAGCATTTT | CSVAQGGQPQHF
TRBJ2-5 | NA | TRBD1 | TRBV9 | TGTGCCAGCAGCGTAGGCGAGACAGGGGGCGGAGAGACCCAGTACTTC | CASSVGETGGGETQYF
TRBJ2-5 | NA | NA | TRBV29-1 | TGCAGCGTTGAAATAGGGGGAGCAGAGACCCAGTACTTC | CSVEIGGAETQYF
TRBJ2-1 | few | TRBD1 | TRBV6-4 | TGTGCCAGAAGCGGACAGGGCTTCGATGAGCAGTTCTTC | CARSGQGFDEQFF
TRBJ1-5 | NA | NA | TRBV29-1 | TGCAGCGTCGTGGCCGGGATCAATCAGCCCCAGCATTTT | CSVVAGINQPQHF
TRBJ1-2 | NA | TRBD1 | TRBV6-1 | TGTGCCAGCAGTGAACCTTGGACAGGGGGCTATGGCTACACCTTC | CASSEPWTGGYGYTF
TRBJ2-5 | NA | NA | TRBV5-6 | TGTGCCAGCAGCGAGACCGGGGCAGTAACGAGGGGCCAAGAGACCCAGTACTTC | CASSETGAVTRGQETQYF
TRBJ2-7 | NA | TRBD2 | TRBV4-2 | TGTGCCAGCAGCCTTAGGGTAGCGGGTTCCTACGAGCAGTACTTC | CASSLRVAGSYEQYF